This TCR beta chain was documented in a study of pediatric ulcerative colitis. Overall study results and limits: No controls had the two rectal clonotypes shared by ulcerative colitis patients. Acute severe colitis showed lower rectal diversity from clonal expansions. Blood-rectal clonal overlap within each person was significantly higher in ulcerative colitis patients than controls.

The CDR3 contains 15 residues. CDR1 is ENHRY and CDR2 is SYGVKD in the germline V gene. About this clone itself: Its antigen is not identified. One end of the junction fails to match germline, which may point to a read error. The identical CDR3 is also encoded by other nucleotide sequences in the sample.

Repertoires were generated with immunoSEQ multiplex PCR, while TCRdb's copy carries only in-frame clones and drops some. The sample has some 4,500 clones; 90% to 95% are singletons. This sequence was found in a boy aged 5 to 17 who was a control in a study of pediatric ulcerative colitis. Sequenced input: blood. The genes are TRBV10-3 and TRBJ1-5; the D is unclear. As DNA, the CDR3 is TGTGCCATCAGTGAGTCTTTGGGAACCGGCCAGCCTCAGCATTTT. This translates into CAISESLGTGQPQHF.